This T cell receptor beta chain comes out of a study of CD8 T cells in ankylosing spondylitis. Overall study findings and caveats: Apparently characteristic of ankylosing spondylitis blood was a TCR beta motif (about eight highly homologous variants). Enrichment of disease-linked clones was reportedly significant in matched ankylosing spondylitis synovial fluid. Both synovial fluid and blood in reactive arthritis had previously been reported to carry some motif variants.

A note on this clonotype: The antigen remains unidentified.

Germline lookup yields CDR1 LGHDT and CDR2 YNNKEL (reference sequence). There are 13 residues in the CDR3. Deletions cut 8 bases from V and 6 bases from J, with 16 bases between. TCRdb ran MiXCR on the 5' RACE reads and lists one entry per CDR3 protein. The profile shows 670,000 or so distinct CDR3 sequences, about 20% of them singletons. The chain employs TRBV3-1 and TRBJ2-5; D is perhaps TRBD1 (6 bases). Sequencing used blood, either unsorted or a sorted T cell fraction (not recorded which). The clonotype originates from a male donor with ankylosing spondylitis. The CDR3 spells CASRLGGAKTQYF. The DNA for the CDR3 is TGTGCCAGCCGTCTTGGGGGCGCGAAGACCCAGTACTTC.